The present entry profiles one T cell receptor beta chain with its context. Its antigen is unknown. This sequence may be a read error, since a much larger clone differs from it by one base. The assay was immunoSEQ multiplex PCR, and TCRdb's table has in-frame clones only and misses some. This table has around 190,000 clones, around nine tenths appearing once. The entry originates in a study of cytomegalovirus exposure and HLA in healthy donors. Study-wide findings and caveats: Whilst most TCR sequences proved rare, a subset of public TCRs occurred across many donors.

V lost 3 bases and J lost 0, with 3 bases in between. CDR3 length equals 12 residues. Germline V lookup: CDR1 SNHLY, CDR2 FYNNEI. The source material was PBMCs. The chain is built from TRBV2 and TRBJ2-7; D is ambiguous. The sequence came from a man between 25 and 39 years old in good health and CMV-seropositive. The CDR3 sequence: CASSDFSYEQYF. CDR3 nucleotides: TGTGCCAGCAGTGACTTCTCCTACGAGCAGTACTTC.